The present T cell receptor (beta chain) was sequenced within a study of shared clonotypes between healthy human individuals. In replicate PCRs of sorted subsets, approximately 210 ng DNA, approximately 30,000 T cell genomes, was used. Clones were read by immunoSEQ multiplex PCR, and TCRdb kept only the in-frame ones, dropping some. The table records around 700,000 clones, approximately 73% of them present only once. Overall study findings and caveats: Compared with clonotypes that all four donors shared, non-shared clonotypes had lower generation probabilities. Among donors, the sharing of clonotypes was expected to be influenced by sequencing depth.

A word on this clone: Its antigen is undetermined.

This sequence originates from a woman in her thirties in good health. Material: memory CD4+ T cells sorted from blood. Subset: CD45RA-negative fraction.

CDR3 DNA sequence: TGTGCCAGCAGAACTTTAGCGGGAGCCGGGGAGCTGTTTTTT. Protein: CASRTLAGAGELFF. The V and J genes are TRBV27 and TRBJ2-2; 9 bases are a match to TRBD2. The CDR3 extends over 14 amino acids. J was trimmed by 6 bases and V by 6 bases; bases with no gene match: 5. Germline V gene lookup returns CDR1 MNHEY and CDR2 SMNVEV (reference sequence).